This T cell receptor beta chain came from a study of early T cells in non-severe SARS-CoV-2 infection. Across the study: It was bulk RNA from unsorted whole blood that was sequenced, and the chains were unpaired. Findings and limits, study-wide: In VDJdb matching, anti-spike CD8 responses were favored while private and CD4 specificities went missing.

Trimming removed 4 bases from V and 2 bases from J, with 5 bases in between. The CDR3 consists of 12 residues. Germline V gene data show CDR1 as SNHLY and CDR2 as FYNNEI. This clonotype was seen repeatedly, ten times or more. Its antigen is as yet unknown. Molecules of cDNA were individually given unique molecular identifiers that were attached to them. TCRdb fed the 5' RACE reads into MiXCR, producing one record per CDR3 protein. The sample includes over 60,000 distinct CDR3 sequences, about 9.4% of them seen just once. The receptor comes from an adult who was a healthcare worker with PCR-confirmed SARS-CoV-2 infection or an uninfected control (not recorded which). The chain carries TRBV2 and TRBJ1-2, with TRBD1 as a possible D gene (5 bases). The sequenced sample was whole blood. The CDR3 region is CASSGQNYGYTF. The CDR3 nucleotides are TGTGCCAGCAGTGGACAGAACTATGGCTACACCTTC.